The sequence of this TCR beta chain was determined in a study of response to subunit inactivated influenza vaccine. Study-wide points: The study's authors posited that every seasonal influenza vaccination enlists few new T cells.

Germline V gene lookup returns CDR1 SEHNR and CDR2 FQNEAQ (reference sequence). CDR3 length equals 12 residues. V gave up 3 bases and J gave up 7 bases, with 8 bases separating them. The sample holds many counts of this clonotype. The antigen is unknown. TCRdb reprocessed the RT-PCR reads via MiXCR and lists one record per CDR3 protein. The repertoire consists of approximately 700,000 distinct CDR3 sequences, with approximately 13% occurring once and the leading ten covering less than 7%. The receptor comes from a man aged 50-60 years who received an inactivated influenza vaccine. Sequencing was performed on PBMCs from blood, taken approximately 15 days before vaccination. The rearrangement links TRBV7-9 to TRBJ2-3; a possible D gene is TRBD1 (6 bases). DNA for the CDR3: TGTGCCAGCAGCTTTACAGGGTATACGCAGTATTTT. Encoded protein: CASSFTGYTQYF.